This entry concerns a single T cell receptor (beta chain). What it recognizes is unknown. Subjects with ophthalmopathy showed a Clinical Activity Score no lower than 3, a NOSPECS grade no lower than 4, and a duration shorter than 3 months. Uncontrolled infection, other autoimmune disease, pregnancy or lactation led to exclusion. It was around 11 ml of fresh peripheral blood that supplied the PBMCs. RNA transcripts yielded amplified TCR beta CDR3 regions. HTBI primers were the set used in a first-round RT-PCR of the TCR CDR3. TCRdb analysed the multiplex PCR reads with MiXCR anew, one entry per CDR3 protein. This table holds hundreds of thousands of distinct CDR3 sequences, around 20% found once. CDR3 size: 15 residues. V gave up 0 bases and J gave up 3 bases, with 11 bases separating them. CDR1 is KGHSH and CDR2 is LQKENI in the germline V gene. The data derive from a study of T cells in Graves' hyperthyroidism and ophthalmopathy. Study-wide results and limits: Classification by a 13 V-J model distinguished ophthalmopathy from stable hyperthyroidism.

The clonotype originates from a man aged 30-40 years with Graves' ophthalmopathy. The source material was blood. This chain uses TRBV18 with TRBJ1-1; D is ambiguous. The CDR3 here is CASSPPGSLYTEAFF. Here the CDR3 DNA reads TGTGCCAGCTCACCACCCGGCAGTTTGTACACTGAAGCTTTCTTT.